The text below deals with one TCR beta chain. The data were obtained in a study of blood T cell repertoires in COVID-19. Across the study: Samples of COVID-19 (acute and convalescent) were obtained from the United States, Italy and Spain. The cDNA or gDNA used as material had been derived from T cells, B-cell-depleted T cells, or PBMCs.

Under the authors' procedure: The authors estimated nucleated cell counts from reference gene primer amplification. Assay: immunoSEQ multiplex PCR; the TCRdb copy retains only in-frame clones and omits some. The V and J calls and clone size were taken over from that table, and D and trimming were inferred from the DNA. The table lists around 98,000 clones, 70% to 90% of them singletons, with approximately 4.5% in the top ten. This CDR3 is 17 amino acids long. Trimming shortened V by 1 base and J by 4 bases, and 17 bases separated the two germline ends. Germline V lookup: CDR1 LNHDA, CDR2 SQIVND (reference sequence).

The origin of this receptor is a man between 65 and 85 years old with acute or convalescent COVID-19. Input material: peripheral blood. This rearrangement joins TRBV19 to TRBJ1-5; a weak D match, TRBD1 (6 bases). Here the CDR3 reads CASSIGPGVITNQPQHF. CDR3 nucleotide sequence: TGTGCCAGTAGTATAGGGCCAGGGGTCATTACGAATCAGCCCCAGCATTTT. Full variable domain (remainder filled in from reference TRBV19 and TRBJ1-5): DGGITQSPKYLFRKEGQNVTLSCEQNLNHDAMYWYRQDPGQGLRLIYYSQIVNDFQKGDIAEGYSVSREKKESFPLTVTSAQKNPTAFYLCASSIGPGVITNQPQHFGDGTRLSIL.